The present TCR beta chain was sequenced within a study of coeliac disease. J gave up 6 bases and V 3 bases, and 16 bases lay outside the gene matches. The CDR3 is 19 residues long. Per germline, CDR1 ENHRY and CDR2 SYGVKD. TCRdb's table, derived via immunoSEQ multiplex PCR, lists solely in-frame clones and lacks some. Counted here are 2,500 or so clones, about three quarters occurring once; the ten biggest clones make up 13% to 15%. Broader study findings: TRB repertoires were largely private, with most amino acid sequences found in only one sample. In active celiac disease, intraepithelial and lamina propria TRB and TRG repertoires were less clonal than controls. Lamina propria and intraepithelial cell fractions may contain each other's cells.

Concerning this clone itself: What it recognizes is unknown.

The receptor's source is a human donor without celiac disease. The V gene is TRBV10-3, the J gene TRBJ2-3, with 12 positions matching TRBD1. The sequenced material came from lymphocytes from the gut lamina propria. The CDR3 region has the DNA TGTGCCATCAGTGATGGGACAGGGGGCGCTTCTGGGATCTTGGATACGCAGTATTTT. Encoded protein: CAISDGTGGASGILDTQYF.